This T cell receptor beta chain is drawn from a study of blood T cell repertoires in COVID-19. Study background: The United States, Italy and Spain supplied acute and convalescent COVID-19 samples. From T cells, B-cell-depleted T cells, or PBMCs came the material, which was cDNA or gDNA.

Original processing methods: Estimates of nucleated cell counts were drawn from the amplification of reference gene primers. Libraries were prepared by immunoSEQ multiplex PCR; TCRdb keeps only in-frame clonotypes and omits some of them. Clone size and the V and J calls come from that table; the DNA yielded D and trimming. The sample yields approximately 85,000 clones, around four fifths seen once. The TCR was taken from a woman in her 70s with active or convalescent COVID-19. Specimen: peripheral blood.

CDR3 bases: TGTGCCAGCAGCTTATTGGGACAGCAGCCCCAGCATTTT. Its protein is CASSLLGQQPQHF. V usage is TRBV5-8 and J usage is TRBJ1-5; TRBD1 aligns across 7 bases. V gave up 2 bases and J gave up 7 bases; unmatched junction bases: 3. This CDR3 region has 13 residues. Germline loops: CDR1 SGHTS, CDR2 YDEGEE.